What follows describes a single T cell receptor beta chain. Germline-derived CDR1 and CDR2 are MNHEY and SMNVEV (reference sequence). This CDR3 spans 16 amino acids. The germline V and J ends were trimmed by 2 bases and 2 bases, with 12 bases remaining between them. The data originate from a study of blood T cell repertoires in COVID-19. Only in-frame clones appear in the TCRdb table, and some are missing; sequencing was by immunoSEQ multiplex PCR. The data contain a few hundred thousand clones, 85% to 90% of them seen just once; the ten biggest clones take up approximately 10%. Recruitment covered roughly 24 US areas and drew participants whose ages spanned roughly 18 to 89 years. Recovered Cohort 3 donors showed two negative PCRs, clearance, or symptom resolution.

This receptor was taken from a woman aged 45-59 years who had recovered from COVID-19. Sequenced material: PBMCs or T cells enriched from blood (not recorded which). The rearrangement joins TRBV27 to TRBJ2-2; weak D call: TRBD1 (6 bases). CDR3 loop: CASSLGTGTNTGELFF. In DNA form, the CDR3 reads TGTGCCAGCAGTTTAGGCACAGGGACCAACACCGGGGAGCTGTTTTTT.